The source of this TCR beta chain is a study of cytomegalovirus exposure and HLA in healthy donors. This CDR3 spans 14 amino acids. V was pared by 0 bases and J by 8 bases, with 5 bases of the junction left unmatched. Germline V gives CDR1 SGHNT, CDR2 YYREEE (reference sequence). Concerning this clone itself: Its specificity is unknown.

Study outcomes and limitations: Whilst most TCR sequences proved rare, a subset of public TCRs occurred across many donors. Specificity of a few CMV-associated chains for CMV antigens was verified in vitro. Subsequent analysis showed first-cohort TCR clusters tending to co-occur in more than 90 validation repertoires. Cytomegalovirus-associated status was assigned to 164 TCR beta chains.

This table comes from immunoSEQ multiplex PCR, and its TCRdb copy is limited to in-frame clones, with some not included. The table has approximately 270,000 clones, 87% seen once; the top ten hold 9.5% to 15%. The V call is TRBV5-4, the J call TRBJ2-1; 7 bases agree with TRBD2. This TCR was recovered from a man younger than 30 in good health and CMV-seropositive. What was sequenced was PBMCs. CDR3 sequence: CASSLASGVDEQFF. In DNA, the CDR3 is TGTGCCAGCAGCTTGGCTAGCGGAGTGGATGAGCAGTTCTTC.